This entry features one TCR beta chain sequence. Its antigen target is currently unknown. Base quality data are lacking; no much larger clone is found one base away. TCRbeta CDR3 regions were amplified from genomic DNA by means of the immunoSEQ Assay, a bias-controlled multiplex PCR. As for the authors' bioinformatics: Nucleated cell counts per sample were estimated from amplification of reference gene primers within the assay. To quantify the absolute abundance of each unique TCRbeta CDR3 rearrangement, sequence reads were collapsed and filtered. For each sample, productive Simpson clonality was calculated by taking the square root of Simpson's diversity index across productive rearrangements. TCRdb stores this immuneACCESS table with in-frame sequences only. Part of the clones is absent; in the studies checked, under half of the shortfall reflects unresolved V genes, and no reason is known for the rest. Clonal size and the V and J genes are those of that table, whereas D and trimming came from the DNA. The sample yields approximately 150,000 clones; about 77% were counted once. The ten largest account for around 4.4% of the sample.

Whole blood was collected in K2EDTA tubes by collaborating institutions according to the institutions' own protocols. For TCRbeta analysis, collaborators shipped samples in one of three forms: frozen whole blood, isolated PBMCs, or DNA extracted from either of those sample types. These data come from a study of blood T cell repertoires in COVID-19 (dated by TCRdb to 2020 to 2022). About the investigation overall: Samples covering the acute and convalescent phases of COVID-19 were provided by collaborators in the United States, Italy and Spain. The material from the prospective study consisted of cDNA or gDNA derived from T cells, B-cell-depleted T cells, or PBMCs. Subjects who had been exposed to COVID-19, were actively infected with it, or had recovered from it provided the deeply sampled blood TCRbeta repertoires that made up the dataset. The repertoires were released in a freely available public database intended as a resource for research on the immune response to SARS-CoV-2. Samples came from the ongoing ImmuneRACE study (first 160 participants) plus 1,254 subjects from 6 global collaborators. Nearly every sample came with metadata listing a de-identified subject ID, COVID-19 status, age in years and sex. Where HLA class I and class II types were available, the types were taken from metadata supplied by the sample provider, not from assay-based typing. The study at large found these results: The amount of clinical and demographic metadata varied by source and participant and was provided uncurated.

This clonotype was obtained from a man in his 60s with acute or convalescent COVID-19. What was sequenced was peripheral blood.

The CDR3 here reads CASSKAGTSGKTQYF. The base sequence is TGTGCCAGCAGCAAAGCGGGGACTAGCGGGAAAACCCAGTACTTC. In this chain, TRBV3-1 (or the pseudogene TRBV3-2) is recombined with TRBJ2-5, with TRBD2 identical over 13 junction bases. Including cysteine and phenylalanine, the CDR3 has 15 amino acids. Only the CDR3 DNA stays, 45 bases, in frame from base 1. V loses 5 bases at its end and J loses 8 bases; junction bases beyond the gene matches: 8. Reading the germline V gene (reference sequence) gives CDR1 LGHDT and CDR2 YNNKEL.